A single TCR beta chain is shown here with its context. Researchers ran the PCR with 60 Vbeta and 13 Jbeta primers. Sequenced by immunoSEQ multiplex PCR; TCRdb stores in-frame clones only, minus some. The table lists some 150,000 clones, more than 80% of them singletons. These data belong to a study of cytomegalovirus exposure and HLA in healthy donors. Per germline, CDR1 MNHEY and CDR2 SMNVEV (reference sequence). The CDR3 consists of 17 residues. V gave up 2 bases and J gave up 1 base; unmatched junction bases: 9. This TCR was sampled from a woman in her 50s in good health and CMV-seronegative. This rearrangement joins TRBV27 to TRBJ1-2; 8 bases map to TRBD1. Sequenced sample: PBMCs. Here the CDR3 reads CASSLRATGEFNYGYTF. In DNA, the CDR3 is TGTGCCAGCAGTTTACGCGCGACAGGGGAATTTAACTATGGCTACACCTTC.